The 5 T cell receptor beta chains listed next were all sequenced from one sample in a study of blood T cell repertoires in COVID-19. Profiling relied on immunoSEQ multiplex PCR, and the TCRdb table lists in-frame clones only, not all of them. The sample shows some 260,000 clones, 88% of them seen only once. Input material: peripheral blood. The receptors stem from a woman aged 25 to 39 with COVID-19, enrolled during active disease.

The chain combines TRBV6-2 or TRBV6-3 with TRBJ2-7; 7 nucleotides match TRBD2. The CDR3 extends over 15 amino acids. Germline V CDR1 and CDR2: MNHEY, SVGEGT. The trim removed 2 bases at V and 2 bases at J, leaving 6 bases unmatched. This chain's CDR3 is CASSYRGERAYEQYF. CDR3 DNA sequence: TGTGCCAGCAGTTACCGGGGGGAGAGAGCCTACGAGCAGTACTTC.

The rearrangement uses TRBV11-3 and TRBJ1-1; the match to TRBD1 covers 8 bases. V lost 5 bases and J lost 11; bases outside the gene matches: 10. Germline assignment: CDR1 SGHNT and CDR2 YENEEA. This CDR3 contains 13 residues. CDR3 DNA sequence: TGTGCCAGCAGCGCTGCAGGGGGCAGGAATGCTTTCTTT. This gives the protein CASSAAGGRNAFF. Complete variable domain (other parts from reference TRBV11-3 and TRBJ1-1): EAGVVQSPRYKIIEKKQPVAFWCNPISGHNTLYWYLQNLGQGPELLIRYENEEAVDDSQLPKDRFSAERLKGVDSTLKIQPAELGDSAVYLCASSAAGGRNAFFGQGTRLTVV.

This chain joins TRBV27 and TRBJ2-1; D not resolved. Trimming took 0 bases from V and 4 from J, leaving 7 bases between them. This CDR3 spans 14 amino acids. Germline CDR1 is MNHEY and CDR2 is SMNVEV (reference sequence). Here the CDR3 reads CASSLSTVYNEQFF. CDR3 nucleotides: TGTGCCAGCAGTTTATCCACAGTTTACAATGAGCAGTTCTTC.

The CDR3 DNA reads as TGTGCCAGCAGCGCCCTGGACAGATACAATGAGCAGTTCTTC. Protein product: CASSALDRYNEQFF. The chain combines TRBV7-9 with TRBJ2-1; tentatively, D is TRBD1 (6 bases). Trimming pared 5 bases from V and 4 bases from J, leaving 12 bases between. Germline V lookup: CDR1 SEHNR, CDR2 FQNEAQ (reference sequence). The CDR3 sequence is 14 residues long.

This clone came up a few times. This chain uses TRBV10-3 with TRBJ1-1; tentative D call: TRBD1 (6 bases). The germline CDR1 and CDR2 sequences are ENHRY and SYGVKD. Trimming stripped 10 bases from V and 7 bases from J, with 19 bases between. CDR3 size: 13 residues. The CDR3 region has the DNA TGTGCCAACGCTCTAAACAGGGAAGGTGAAGCTTTCTTT. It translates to CANALNREGEAFF.